This TCR beta chain was sequenced in a study of regulatory T cells in long-lasting Graves disease. About the research overall: Freshly diagnosed Graves' patients had used antithyroid drugs for under 3 months. Study-wide results and limits: Persistent disease preferred TRBV28, TRBJ1-2 and TRBJ2-5. Small numbers of samples may have cut accuracy.

This clonotype was recorded many times. Its antigen is undetermined. CDR1 is DFQATT and CDR2 is SNEGSKA in the germline V gene (reference sequence). J lost 6 bases, V lost 6 bases, and 2 bases had no gene match. This CDR3 is 12 amino acids long. Time point in this sample: newly diagnosed GD, antithyroid drugs for less than 3 months. Preparation of the TCR library used RNA extracted from PBMCs. Arm-PCR of CDR3 regions with iRepertoire HTBI primers generated TCR beta libraries. Each CDR3 protein gets one entry after TCRdb re-called the multiplex PCR reads with MiXCR. The repertoire holds around 250,000 distinct CDR3 sequences, with 18% as singletons. A further study also used this sample, focusing on T cells in Graves' hyperthyroidism and ophthalmopathy. Per that study: Researchers defined stable Graves' hyperthyroidism as no ophthalmopathy progression within 18 months.

V is TRBV20-1 and J is TRBJ2-2; 9 bases line up with TRBD1. The sample here was peripheral blood mononuclear cells (PBMCs), taken at new diagnosis, from a patient treated with antithyroid drugs. This receptor was taken from a woman aged 25 to 39 with Graves disease. The CDR3 reads CSARDRAGELFF. The CDR3 coding sequence is TGCAGTGCAAGGGACAGGGCCGGGGAGCTGTTTTTT.